The entry below gives a single T cell receptor (beta chain) sequence along with its context. TCRdb's table, derived via immunoSEQ multiplex PCR, lists solely in-frame clones and lacks some. The sample contains around 170,000 clones, 88% of which appear only once. This sample was taken from a study of control samples from healthy donors and cancer patients. The ends lost 4 bases at V and 5 bases at J; junction bases unmatched: 5. CDR3 length equals 14 residues. Germline V gives CDR1 SGHRS, CDR2 YFSETQ. The receptor was isolated from a woman in her thirties in good health. What was sequenced was blood. The genes are TRBV5-1 and TRBJ1-1, with TRBD1 identical over 10 bases. The CDR3 protein is CASSMGQGKTEAFF. The CDR3 bases are TGCGCCAGCAGCATGGGACAGGGGAAGACTGAAGCTTTCTTT.